Shown below are 17 T cell receptor beta chains from a single sample sequenced in a study of response to subunit inactivated influenza vaccine (dated by TCRdb to the late 2010s). Receptor libraries were prepared by RT-PCR. The data were produced on an Illumina HiSeq 2500. TCRdb passed the public sequencing reads through fastp at Q25 and MiXCR, retaining productive beta sequences. One record per CDR3 amino acid sequence lists the most common genes and DNA. This sample has around 490,000 distinct CDR3 sequences in its table, and about 7.6% of those were observed once. Jointly, the top ten make up 10% to 15% of the sample. The specimen was PBMCs from blood, collected 23 months after vaccination. The receptors come from a man aged 50 to 69 who received an inactivated influenza vaccine. Donor details come from another sample of the same person, matched by shared clones.

This clonotype was counted at least ten times. CDR3 residues: CASSQYYGGAIGNEQFF. DNA for the CDR3: TGTGCCAGCAGCCAATACTACGGGGGGGCGATCGGGAATGAGCAGTTCTTC. The chain uses TRBV11-3 and TRBJ2-1; 8 positions match TRBD2. CDR1 SGHNT and CDR2 YENEEA come from the germline V gene. The CDR3 spans 17 residues. The trim removed 5 bases at V and 7 bases at J, leaving 16 bases unmatched.

The chain carries TRBV29-1 and TRBJ2-5, with 11 bases matching TRBD1. J was trimmed by 4 bases and V by 5 bases; bases with no gene match: 21. The V gene's germline CDR1 is SQVTM and CDR2 ANQGSEA. This CDR3 region has 19 residues. CDR3 nucleotide sequence: TGCAGCGTTACAGTCGACCGGGCAAGTGGGGACAGGGGGGGAGAGACCCAGTACTTC. It translates to CSVTVDRASGDRGGETQYF.

This clonotype was observed many times. The chain couples TRBV5-5 to TRBJ1-1; no clear D. Trimming removed 1 base at V and 7 bases at J, with 5 bases between. The CDR3 extends over 11 amino acids. CDR1 is SGHKS, CDR2 YYEKEE, per germline (reference sequence). CDR3 loop: CASSLLSEAFF. DNA of the CDR3: TGTGCCAGCAGCTTGTTGAGTGAAGCTTTCTTT.

In DNA form, the CDR3 reads TGTGCCACCAGTGATTTAGGTCAAGGGACAGGGATCACCGGGGAGCTGTTTTTT. This encodes CATSDLGQGTGITGELFF. The J gene is TRBJ2-2, the V gene TRBV24-1; 9 bases line up with TRBD1. The germline V gene encodes CDR1 KGHDR and CDR2 SFDVKD. V lost 1 base to trimming and J lost 4 bases; unmatched junction nucleotides: 9. The CDR3 covers 18 residues.

The rearrangement joins TRBV10-3 to TRBJ2-1; the match to TRBD1 covers 10 bases. In germline, CDR1 is ENHRY, CDR2 SYGVKD. The V and J ends lost 5 bases and 8 bases, in that order; junction bases with no gene match: 9. This CDR3 has 15 residues. The CDR3 region has the DNA TGTGCCATCAGTAAGGGACAGGGGTGGAATTATGAGCAGTTCTTC. Amino acids: CAISKGQGWNYEQFF.

This chain joins TRBV3-1 and TRBJ1-1; D is unresolved. The germline CDR1 and CDR2 sequences are LGHDT and YNNKEL (reference sequence). The CDR3 sequence is 14 residues long. Trimming removed 8 bases at V and 1 base at J, with 14 bases between. CDR3: CASRNYGENTEAFF. The CDR3 nucleotides are TGTGCCAGCCGCAACTATGGGGAGAACACTGAAGCTTTCTTT.

There are a few counts of this clonotype. The rearrangement links TRBV21-1 to TRBJ2-7. TRBV21-1 constitutes a pseudogene. The CDR3 is 15 amino acids. The CDR3 DNA reads TGTGCCAGCAGCAAAGAAACTTCCCTTACCTACGAGCAGTACTTC. This sequence encodes CASSKETSLTYEQYF.

This clonotype was counted ten times or more. V usage is TRBV6-5 and J usage is TRBJ2-2; D not resolved. V shed 3 bases and J shed 3 bases, with 2 bases lying between them. Germline V CDR1 and CDR2: MNHEY, SVGAGI. The CDR3 is made up of 12 amino acids. CDR3 bases: TGTGCCAGCAGTTATTACACCGGGGAGCTGTTTTTT. Translated: CASSYYTGELFF.

J is TRBJ2-2 and V is TRBV7-9; 10 bases line up with TRBD1. CDR1 and CDR2 from the germline V gene are SEHNR and FQNEAQ (reference sequence). This CDR3 spans 16 amino acids. The V segment lost 5 bases and the J segment 3 bases; nucleotides outside the gene matches: 6. CDR3 nucleotide sequence: TGTGCCAGCAGCAAGAGACAGGGGGCATACACCGGGGAGCTGTTTTTT. As protein: CASSKRQGAYTGELFF.

The chain carries TRBV20-1 and TRBJ2-1, with TRBD2 matching 11 bases. The CDR3 length is 14 residues. The germline V gene encodes CDR1 DFQATT and CDR2 SNEGSKA (reference sequence). The trim removed 4 bases at V and 6 bases at J, leaving 5 bases unmatched. The CDR3 reads CSATRTSGRNEQFF. In DNA, the CDR3 is TGCAGTGCTACTCGGACTAGCGGGCGCAATGAGCAGTTCTTC.

This clonotype was observed a few times. CDR3 loop: CASSQMSRGQDSGELFF. The CDR3 bases are TGCGCCAGCAGCCAAATGAGTCGGGGACAGGATAGCGGGGAGCTGTTTTTT. This chain links TRBV4-3 with TRBJ2-2; TRBD1 aligns across 8 bases. V lost 2 bases, J lost 7 bases, and 12 bases stayed unmatched. CDR3 length equals 17 residues. CDR1 and CDR2 (germline): LGHNA, YSLEER.

This clonotype was counted a few times. V is TRBV5-4 and J is TRBJ2-5, with a weak D call TRBD1 (6 bases). The V end was cut by 4 bases, the J end by 5 bases, with 6 bases between. Germline lookup yields CDR1 SGHNT and CDR2 YYREEE (reference sequence). This CDR3 has 11 residues. CDR3 sequence: CASSDRETQYF. CDR3 in DNA: TGTGCCAGCAGCGACAGGGAGACCCAGTACTTC.

This clonotype came up many times. This chain connects TRBV11-2 to TRBJ2-7; D is undetermined. CDR1 is SGHAT and CDR2 is FQNNGV in the germline V gene. The CDR3 is made up of 15 amino acids. Trimming pared 0 bases from V and 4 bases from J, leaving 13 bases between. The CDR3 reads CASSLDTVRRYEQYF. DNA of the CDR3: TGTGCCAGCAGCTTAGATACGGTTCGGCGATACGAGCAGTACTTC.

This clonotype was seen repeatedly, ten times or more. This sequence joins TRBV27 and TRBJ1-5; D is unclear. The V and J ends lost 1 base and 3 bases respectively, with 4 bases between them. CDR3 length: 13 residues. The germline V gene has CDR1 MNHEY and CDR2 SMNVEV (reference sequence). The CDR3: CASSLWVNQPQHF. The CDR3 region has the DNA TGTGCCAGCAGTTTATGGGTCAATCAGCCCCAGCATTTT.

Many counts were recorded for this clonotype. The V call is TRBV5-6, the J call TRBJ2-7, with D perhaps TRBD1 or TRBD2 (5 bases each). The CDR3 loop spans 14 amino acids. With 2 bases removed from V and 1 base from J, the gap between germline ends came to 10 bases. Germline CDR1 SGHDT, CDR2 YYEEEE. CDR3 DNA: TGTGCCAGCAGCTTCGGGGCCTCATCCTACGAGCAGTACTTC. Translation: CASSFGASSYEQYF.

This clonotype appeared many times. The V call is TRBV6-1, the J call TRBJ2-1, with D perhaps TRBD2 (7 bases). V gave up 6 bases and J gave up 8 bases, with 14 bases separating them. The CDR3 runs 13 residues. CDR1 and CDR2 from the germline V gene are MNHNS and SASEGT. The CDR3, as DNA: TGTGCCAGCAGGGGCCCGGGGGGCTATGAGCAGTTCTTC. It specifies CASRGPGGYEQFF.

This clonotype was recorded at least ten times. The rearrangement uses TRBV6-5 and TRBJ1-6; D is unresolved. Germline CDR1 is MNHEY and CDR2 is SVGAGI. The ends were cut back, 2 bases at V and 9 bases at J, with 11 bases in the middle. The CDR3 contains 14 residues. As DNA, the CDR3 is TGTGCCAGCAGTTACACACAGTCGTCTTCACCCCTCCACTTT. Protein sequence: CASSYTQSSSPLHF.